One and the same sample provided the 6 T cell receptor beta chains below, sequenced in a study of a mutant IDH1 vaccine in newly diagnosed glioma. Time point given: week 11, during vaccination. A single vaccine dose contained 300 ug of mutant IDH1 20-mer peptide, and topical imiquimod was used with it. Measured with immunoSEQ multiplex PCR; TCRdb has only the in-frame clones, and not every one. The sample contains fewer than 35,000 clones, 85% to 90% of which appear only once. Their target antigens are unknown. Sequencing used PBMCs, obtained from a glioma patient whose treatment included an IDH1 peptide vaccine. These receptors originate from a man aged 18 to 30 with glioma.

DNA of the CDR3: TGTGCCAGCAGCCAGGGGACAGGGGGCGTGAATTATGGCTACACCTTC. It codes for CASSQGTGGVNYGYTF. The chain uses TRBV14 and TRBJ1-2; TRBD1 agrees at 12 bases. Germline CDR1 SGHDN, CDR2 FVKESK. V lost 3 bases and J lost 5; bases outside the gene matches: 7. The CDR3 length is 16 residues.

The J gene is TRBJ2-2, the V gene TRBV28; the match to TRBD1 covers 7 bases. The CDR3 has 15 amino acids. V dropped 2 bases and J dropped 6; count of bases not matched to a gene: 6. Per germline, CDR1 MDHEN and CDR2 SYDVKM. The CDR3 is CASSLRTGFSGELFF. CDR3 DNA sequence: TGTGCCAGCAGTTTAAGGACAGGCTTTTCCGGGGAGCTGTTTTTT.

The chain combines TRBV2 with TRBJ1-4; D remains unclear. V lost 6 bases and J 4 bases, leaving 12 bases between the germline ends. CDR3 length: 14 residues. Germline CDR1 is SNHLY and CDR2 is FYNNEI. The CDR3 DNA follows: TGTGCCAGCAGAGGAGCGGTGCGTAATGAAAAACTGTTTTTT. It specifies CASRGAVRNEKLFF.

The rearrangement links TRBV7-8 to TRBJ1-1; 8 bases match TRBD1. The CDR3 sequence is 18 residues long. The germline V gene encodes CDR1 SGHVS and CDR2 FQNEAQ. J was trimmed by 0 bases and V by 1 base; bases with no gene match: 10. This CDR3 is CASSLDAGTGGMNTEAFF. The CDR3 DNA sequence: TGTGCCAGCAGCTTAGACGCGGGTACAGGGGGAATGAACACTGAAGCTTTCTTT.

The rearrangement links TRBV29-1 to TRBJ1-2, with TRBD1 matching over 10 bases. CDR1 SQVTM and CDR2 ANQGSEA come from the germline V gene. With 4 bases clipped from V and 6 bases from J, the junction kept 5 bases outside the gene matches. The CDR3 runs 13 residues. CDR3 in DNA: TGCAGCGTTGGGGGGACAGGGGAGGATGGCTACACCTTC. Its protein is CSVGGTGEDGYTF.

This chain uses TRBV15 with TRBJ2-4; D may correspond to TRBD1 or TRBD2 (5 bases each). The CDR3 totals 13 residues. V was clipped by 3 bases and J by 11 bases, with 14 bases between them. The germline gives CDR1 LNHNV, CDR2 YYDKDF (reference sequence). CDR3 sequence reads: CATSSNPRDLQYF. The DNA for the CDR3 is TGTGCCACCAGCAGTAACCCCCGGGACCTTCAGTACTTC.